Shown below are 16 T cell receptor beta chains from a single sample sequenced in a study of T cells in Graves' hyperthyroidism and ophthalmopathy. What was amplified from RNA transcripts were TCR beta CDR3 regions. Researchers ran a first-round RT-PCR on the TCR CDR3 using the HTBI primer set. One entry per CDR3 protein results from TCRdb running MiXCR on the multiplex PCR reads. The table shows 300,000 to 450,000 distinct CDR3 sequences, with more than 15% occurring only once. Sample: blood. The receptors were sampled from a woman aged 18-29 years with Graves' hyperthyroidism that later progressed to Graves' ophthalmopathy.

This clonotype has ten or more counts. V usage is TRBV28 and J usage is TRBJ1-5, with a weak D call TRBD1 (6 bases). The CDR3 is made up of 13 amino acids. Trimming took 10 bases from V and 0 from J, leaving 10 bases between them. Germline V gene sequence: CDR1 MDHEN, CDR2 SYDVKM. Here the CDR3 reads CAIEGGSNQPQHF. The CDR3 nucleotides read TGTGCCATTGAGGGGGGTAGCAATCAGCCCCAGCATTTT.

The chain links TRBV2 to TRBJ2-7; the D gene is possibly TRBD1 (6 bases). CDR1 is SNHLY, CDR2 FYNNEI, per germline. Trimming took 7 bases from V and 9 from J, leaving 16 bases between them. The length of the CDR3 is 12 residues. The CDR3 DNA reads as TGTGCCAGCAATCCAGGGGTGAATGGGCAGTACTTC. This translates into CASNPGVNGQYF.

This clonotype has ten or more counts. The chain has TRBV4-3 and TRBJ2-3; TRBD2 matches at 7 bases. V was pared by 2 bases and J by 0 bases, with 11 bases of the junction left unmatched. The CDR3 extends over 18 amino acids. From germline, CDR1 is LGHNA and CDR2 YSLEER. The CDR3 reads CASSQSDYPSGSTDTQYF. CDR3 coding DNA: TGCGCCAGCAGCCAATCGGACTACCCTAGCGGAAGCACAGATACGCAGTATTTT.

The gene calls are TRBV12-3 or TRBV12-4 and TRBJ2-6, with D uncertain. Trimming stripped 7 bases from V and 0 bases from J, with 4 bases between. This CDR3 has 13 amino acids. This CDR3 is CASIPSGANVLTF. The CDR3 DNA sequence: TGTGCCAGCATTCCCTCTGGGGCCAACGTCCTGACTTTC.

A few counts support this clonotype. J is TRBJ1-2 and V is TRBV19; no definite D call. The CDR3 has 14 residues. CDR1 LNHDA and CDR2 SQIVND come from the germline V gene (reference sequence). Trimming pared 4 bases from V and 0 bases from J, leaving 9 bases between. This CDR3 reads CASSKDGSNYGYTF. The CDR3 nucleotides read TGTGCCAGTAGTAAGGACGGATCTAACTATGGCTACACCTTC.

A note on this clonotype: Being one base from a much bigger clone, this may be a read error. The chain joins TRBV7-2 to TRBJ1-1, with TRBD1 as a possible D gene (6 bases). The CDR3 length is 16 residues. The ends were cut back, 5 bases at V and 3 bases at J, with 19 bases in the middle. Germline V gene data show CDR1 as SGHTA and CDR2 as FQGNSA. CDR3 sequence reads: CASSTTVRGLDTEAFF. Written as DNA, the CDR3 is TGTGCCAGCAGCACAACCGTACGGGGGCTCGACACTGAAGCTTTCTTT.

This clonotype was recorded at least ten times. V is TRBV10-3 and J is TRBJ1-2; a possible D gene is TRBD1 (5 bases). The CDR3 spans 12 residues. From germline, CDR1 is ENHRY and CDR2 SYGVKD. V lost 0 bases, J lost 7 bases, and 6 bases lay in between. CDR3 coding DNA: TGTGCCATCAGTGAGTCTCAGGGTGGCTACACCTTC. As protein: CAISESQGGYTF.

This clonotype was seen a handful of times. The chain joins TRBV6-1 to TRBJ1-5, with D unresolved. Germline V gives CDR1 MNHNS, CDR2 SASEGT. The length of the CDR3 is 17 residues. The V end was cut by 2 bases, the J end by 0 bases, with 14 bases between. The CDR3 loop reads CASSERRIPYSNQPQHF. For the CDR3, the DNA is TGTGCCAGCAGTGAACGGCGTATCCCTTATAGCAATCAGCCCCAGCATTTT.

This clonotype occurred a few times. This chain links TRBV27 with TRBJ2-1; D is ambiguous. V was clipped by 5 bases and J by 0 bases, with 8 bases between them. The CDR3 has 14 residues. Germline V gene lookup returns CDR1 MNHEY and CDR2 SMNVEV (reference sequence). The CDR3 DNA is TGTGCCAGCAGTAGGGCCAGCTCCTACAATGAGCAGTTCTTC. It translates to CASSRASSYNEQFF.

This clonotype was detected ten times or more. J is TRBJ1-2 and V is TRBV6-1; maybe TRBD1 (5 bases). The germline CDR1 and CDR2 sequences are MNHNS and SASEGT. This CDR3 contains 13 residues. V was trimmed by 6 bases and J by 2 bases, leaving 10 bases between them. CDR3 nucleotide sequence: TGTGCCAGCAGGGTCGGGGGAAACTATGGCTACACCTTC. It translates to CASRVGGNYGYTF.

This clonotype was seen repeatedly, ten times or more. The J gene is TRBJ1-1, the V gene TRBV10-3; perhaps TRBD1 as D (5 bases). V lost 10 bases, J lost 6 bases, and 15 bases lay in between. Germline V gene data show CDR1 as ENHRY and CDR2 as SYGVKD. CDR3 length: 12 residues. The CDR3 bases are TGTGCCACAAGCGGGGGGATCGCTGAAGCTTTCTTT. Translating it yields CATSGGIAEAFF.

This clonotype has a handful of counts. CDR3: CASSQYLNTGELFF. The CDR3 DNA follows: TGTGCCAGCAGCCAATACCTAAACACCGGGGAGCTGTTTTTT. The chain combines TRBV4-2 with TRBJ2-2; D gene uncertain. Germline V gives CDR1 LGHNA, CDR2 YNFKEQ. This CDR3 spans 14 amino acids. The V and J ends lost 2 bases and 2 bases respectively, with 6 bases between them.

The J gene is TRBJ2-1, the V gene TRBV6-2 or TRBV6-3; 11 bases map to TRBD2. CDR1 MNHEY and CDR2 SVGEGT come from the germline V gene. The CDR3 totals 15 residues. Trimming cost V 5 bases and J 7 bases; bases outside gene matches: 7. The CDR3 sequence: CASSALAGAKNEQFF. In DNA form, the CDR3 reads TGTGCCAGCAGTGCACTAGCGGGAGCAAAAAATGAGCAGTTCTTC.

This clonotype was found a few times. The V gene is TRBV28, the J gene TRBJ2-7, with 11 bases lining up with TRBD2. In germline, CDR1 is MDHEN, CDR2 SYDVKM. Trimming at V came to 4 bases and at J to 3 bases, leaving 5 bases not matched to a gene. This CDR3 has 15 amino acids. The CDR3 loop reads CASSSLAGGGYEQYF. Written as DNA, the CDR3 is TGTGCCAGCAGTTCATTAGCGGGAGGGGGCTACGAGCAGTACTTC.

The rearrangement uses TRBV27 and TRBJ2-5; TRBD2 might be the D (6 bases). This CDR3 region has 15 residues. CDR1 and CDR2 (germline): MNHEY, SMNVEV (reference sequence). V was trimmed by 4 bases and J by 4 bases, leaving 16 bases between them. CDR3 nucleotides: TGTGCCAGCAGTTGGCTGGGCGGGAAGGGAGAGACCCAGTACTTC. Amino acids: CASSWLGGKGETQYF.

This chain connects TRBV7-8 to TRBJ2-7; TRBD2 matches 11 bases. CDR3 size: 16 residues. J gave up 7 bases and V 1 base, and 9 bases lay outside the gene matches. CDR1 is SGHVS and CDR2 is FQNEAQ in the germline V gene. This CDR3 reads CASSLVAGGGMGEQYF. Here the CDR3 DNA reads TGTGCCAGCAGCTTAGTAGCGGGGGGGGGGATGGGGGAGCAGTACTTC.